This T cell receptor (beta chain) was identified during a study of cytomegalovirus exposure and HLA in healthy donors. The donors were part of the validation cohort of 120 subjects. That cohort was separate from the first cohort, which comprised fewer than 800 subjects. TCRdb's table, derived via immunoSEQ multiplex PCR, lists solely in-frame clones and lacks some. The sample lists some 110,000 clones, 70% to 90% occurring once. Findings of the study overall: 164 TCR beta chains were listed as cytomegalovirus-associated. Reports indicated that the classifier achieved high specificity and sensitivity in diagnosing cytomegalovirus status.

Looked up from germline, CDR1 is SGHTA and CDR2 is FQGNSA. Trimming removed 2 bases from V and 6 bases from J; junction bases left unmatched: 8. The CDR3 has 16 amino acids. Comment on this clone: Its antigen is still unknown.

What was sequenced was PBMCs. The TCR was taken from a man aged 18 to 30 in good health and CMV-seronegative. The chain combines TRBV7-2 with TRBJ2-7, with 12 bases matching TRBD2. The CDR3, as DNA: TGTGCCAGCAGCTTAACGGGGACTAGCGGGTTCCGCGAGCAGTACTTC. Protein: CASSLTGTSGFREQYF.